This T cell receptor (beta chain) is drawn from a study of T cells after yellow fever vaccination. The CDR3 spans 13 residues. Per germline, CDR1 DFQATT and CDR2 SNEGSKA (reference sequence). Trimming took off 0 bases at V and 5 bases at J, with 10 bases between the two ends. From the 5' RACE reads, TCRdb called clonotypes with MiXCR, one entry per CDR3 protein. The profile shows under 150,000 distinct CDR3 sequences, 7.7% of them singletons. Sequencing used CD4+ T cells sorted from PBMCs, obtained 5 days after the yellow fever booster vaccination. V usage is TRBV20-1 and J usage is TRBJ1-2, with a tentative D call TRBD1 (5 bases). This sequence originates from a man younger than 40 who received the YFV17D yellow fever vaccine. The CDR3 spells CSARDTRVYGYTF. In DNA, the CDR3 is TGCAGTGCTAGAGACACCAGGGTTTATGGCTACACCTTC.